Only a few counts were recorded for the clone carrying this T cell receptor beta chain. Clones were sequenced by immunoSEQ multiplex PCR, and TCRdb holds only the in-frame ones, with some missing. The data contain 95,000 to 130,000 clones, roughly 91% of them singletons. The sample comes from a study of control samples from healthy donors and cancer patients. V lost 5 bases and J 6 bases, leaving 10 bases between the germline ends. Germline loops: CDR1 SEHNR, CDR2 FQNEAQ (reference sequence). This CDR3 has 12 amino acids. The receptor's source is a woman between 70 and 85 years old in good health. J is TRBJ1-2 and V is TRBV7-9, with D possibly TRBD1 on 6 matching bases. Sequencing input: blood. The CDR3 is CASSQRGDGYTF. CDR3 DNA: TGTGCCAGCAGCCAAAGGGGGGATGGCTACACCTTC. Combining the CDR3 with reference TRBV7-9 and TRBJ1-2 gives the whole variable domain DTGVSQNPRHKITKRGQNVTFRCDPISEHNRLYWYRQTLGQGPEFLTYFQNEAQLEKSRLLSDRFSAERPKGSFSTLEIQRTEQGDSAMYLCASSQRGDGYTFGSGTRLTVV.